What follows are 24 T cell receptor beta chains derived from one specimen sequenced in a study of CD8+ T cells in alopecia areata. RNA extraction was followed by reverse transcription into cDNA, which acted as the sequencing template. Libraries were prepared by immunoSEQ multiplex PCR; TCRdb keeps only in-frame clonotypes and omits some of them. The sample yields over 100,000 clones, without any singletons. Sample: lesional skin. The receptor set was obtained from a C3H/HeJ mouse with alopecia areata. For this strain, the MHC haplotype corresponds to H2-k.

Regarding this clone: The gene symbols are mouse symbols. The read falls 4 residues short of the CDR3 end, and the missing part is taken from the germline J gene. The chain employs TRBV19 and TRBJ2-5; the D gene is possibly TRBD1 (5 bases). Germline CDR1 and CDR2: FNHDT and SITEND (reference sequence). The CDR3 has 14 amino acids. Incomplete CDR3 DNA: TGTGCCAGCAGTATAGCAGGGATGGGAGAC. As protein: CASSIAGMGD. The CDR3 in full is CASSIAGMGDTQYF.

This clone has ten or more counts. These gene names are mouse names. The read falls 4 residues short of the CDR3 end, and the missing part is taken from the germline J gene. This chain links TRBV13-3 with TRBJ1-1, with D possibly being TRBD1 (6 bases). The germline V gene encodes CDR1 NNHDY and CDR2 SYVADS. The CDR3 is 14 amino acids. The CDR3 sequence: CASSDALGGREVFF. The part of the CDR3 DNA that was read is TGTGCCAGCAGTGATGCCCTGGGGGGGCGA.

This clone was seen repeatedly, ten times or more. Any gene name here is a mouse gene name. The read falls 4 residues short of the CDR3 end, and the missing part is taken from the germline J gene. The J gene is TRBJ2-1, the V gene TRBV16; the match to TRBD2 covers 10 bases. Germline V CDR1 and CDR2: SGHSA, FRNQAP. CDR3 length: 17 amino acids. Trimming removed 0 bases from V and 1 base from J; junction bases left unmatched: 3. CDR3 DNA (partial): TGTGCAAGCAGCTTAGACGAGACTGGGGGGAACTATGCT. Translated: CASSLDETGGNYA. The whole CDR3 region reads CASSLDETGGNYAEQFF.

The sample holds a few counts of this clone. At residue 10, the TCRdb amino acid sequence and the translated nucleotide sequence differ, so the protein here is the DNA translation. Gene names refer to mouse genes. The CDR3 end is not reached by the read, which stops 3 residues before it; the germline J gene fills it in. This chain uses TRBV19 with TRBJ1-6; D gene uncertain. TRBJ1-6 is treated as an ORF (open reading frame) with a function not yet certain. From germline, CDR1 is FNHDT and CDR2 SITEND (reference sequence). This CDR3 comprises 13 residues. Trimming removed 4 bases from V and 7 bases from J, with 9 bases in between. The CDR3 reads CASSFNKNSPLYF. CDR3 DNA (partial): TGTGCCAGCAGTTTCAACAAAAATTCGCCC.

As regards this clone: Mouse gene names apply. The sequence runs out 4 residues before the end of the CDR3; the remainder is reconstructed from the germline J gene. The chain uses TRBV13-3 and TRBJ2-1; TRBD1 is a possible D gene (6 bases). Germline-derived CDR1 and CDR2 are NNHDY and SYVADS. CDR3 length: 13 amino acids. CDR3 DNA, as far as it was read: TGTGCCAGCAGTGGGACAGCTTGGGCT. Encoded protein: CASSGTAWA. The full CDR3 sequence reads CASSGTAWAEQFF.

This clone came up a few times. Mouse names are used for the genes. The read ends 4 residues before the CDR3 terminus; that terminus is restored from the germline J gene. This chain uses TRBV1 with TRBJ1-4, with unresolved D. This CDR3 comprises 14 residues. Deletions cut 3 bases from V and 4 bases from J, with 9 bases between. Germline V CDR1 and CDR2: NSQYPW, LRSPGD (reference sequence). CDR3 region: CTCSALTNNERLFF. CDR3 DNA (partial): TGCACCTGCAGTGCCCTGACAAACAACGAA.

This clone was counted only a few times. All gene names here are mouse names. The CDR3 extends 4 residues past the end of the read, so its final part is completed from the germline J gene. The same CDR3 arises from other DNA sequences in this sample as well. The chain employs TRBV13-3 and TRBJ2-5; 11 bases agree with TRBD2. CDR1 and CDR2 (germline): NNHDY, SYVADS. Trimming took 4 bases from V and 2 from J; bases not matched to a gene: 3. The CDR3 is 15 amino acids. The CDR3 loop reads CASSLGLGVQDTQYF. The CDR3 bases that were read are TGTGCCAGCAGTTTGGGACTGGGGGTCCAAGAC.

About this clone: The germline and genes are mouse ones. The read stops 4 residues short of the end of the CDR3; the missing end is completed from the germline J gene. V is TRBV14 and J is TRBJ2-7; D is perhaps TRBD2 (5 bases). The CDR3 runs to 13 residues. Germline V gives CDR1 SGHDT, CDR2 FRDEAV. Incomplete CDR3 DNA: TGTGCCAGCAGTTTCGGGTGGGGAGAT. Translating gives CASSFGWGD. The entire CDR3 protein is CASSFGWGDEQYF. The entire variable domain, with the rest obtained from reference TRBV14 and TRBJ2-7, is as follows: EAGVTQSPRYAVLQEGQAVSFWCDPISGHDTLYWYQQPRDQGPQLLVYFRDEAVIDNSQLPSDRFSAVRPKGTNSTLKIQSAKQGDTATYLCASSFGWGDEQYFGPGTRLTVL.

A remark on this clone: Gene names are the mouse ones. Incomplete CDR3 DNA: TGTGCAAGCAGGGACGGGACTGGGGGAGGACAAAAC. Protein sequence: CASRDGTGGGQN. The full CDR3 protein is CASRDGTGGGQNTLYF. The chain couples TRBV16 to TRBJ2-4; 11 bases agree with TRBD2. The CDR3 end falls 4 residues outside the read, so it is completed with the germline J gene. The J segment lost 3 bases and the V segment lost 6 bases, leaving 8 bases of the junction unmatched. Germline values: CDR1 SGHSA, CDR2 FRNQAP. This CDR3 is built from 16 residues.

About this clone: Mouse gene names and germline throughout. The CDR3 bases that were read are TGTGCCAGCAGTGATCCCCGGGACAGGGATGGCACA. Encoded protein: CASSDPRDRDGT. The whole CDR3 protein reads CASSDPRDRDGTEVFF. The chain links TRBV13-3 to TRBJ1-1; 9 nucleotides agree with TRBD1. The sequenced fragment ends 4 residues before the CDR3 boundary, so the rest is inferred from the germline J gene. The CDR3 loop spans 16 amino acids. CDR1 and CDR2 (germline): NNHDY, SYVADS. V lost 1 base, J lost 4 bases, and 8 bases stayed unmatched.

This clone occurred a few times. Gene labels here are mouse ones. The read comes to an end 4 residues before the CDR3 does, leaving the germline J gene to fill in the end. This chain links TRBV13-3 with TRBJ1-2; D not resolved. Looked up from germline, CDR1 is NNHDY and CDR2 is SYVADS. The germline V and J ends were trimmed by 4 bases and 1 base, with 8 bases remaining between them. The CDR3 loop spans 13 amino acids. CDR3 region: CASSFKKNSDYTF. The sequenced CDR3 bases are TGTGCCAGCAGTTTCAAAAAAAACTCC.

On this clone: All gene names here are mouse names. The read comes to an end 4 residues before the CDR3 does, leaving the germline J gene to fill in the end. The V gene is TRBV1, the J gene TRBJ1-1; no clear D gene. Germline assignment: CDR1 NSQYPW and CDR2 LRSPGD (reference sequence). This CDR3 has 14 residues. V lost 0 bases and J 1 base, leaving 6 bases between the germline ends. The sequenced CDR3 bases are TGCACCTGCAGTGCAGAGACACGAAACACA. Its translation is CTCSAETRNT. The full CDR3 reads CTCSAETRNTEVFF.

Turning to this clone: The germline and genes are mouse ones. The CDR3 end is not reached by the read, which stops 4 residues before it; the germline J gene fills it in. This sequence joins TRBV13-1 and TRBJ2-7, with D maybe TRBD1 (6 bases). V shed 0 bases and J shed 2 bases, with 9 bases lying between them. The germline CDR1 and CDR2 sequences are NSHNY and SYGAGN. CDR3 length equals 14 residues. CDR3 sequence: CASSDVRDTYEQYF. CDR3 DNA (partial): TGTGCCAGCAGTGATGTGCGGGACACCTAT.

With respect to this clone: Mouse gene names and germline throughout. The read is 4 residues too short to cover the CDR3 end, so that end is filled in from the germline J gene. This chain connects TRBV19 to TRBJ2-7, with D unclear. The ends were cut back, 0 bases at V and 0 bases at J, with 7 bases in the middle. The CDR3 has 14 amino acids. Germline lookup yields CDR1 FNHDT and CDR2 SITEND (reference sequence). CDR3 amino acids: CASSIVQSSYEQYF. The DNA read from the CDR3 is TGTGCCAGCAGTATAGTTCAGTCCTCCTAT.

On this clone: Gene names are mouse gene names. The read terminates 4 residues before the CDR3 end, so the remaining end is supplied by the germline J gene. The V call is TRBV19, the J call TRBJ2-3, with D unresolved. The CDR3 extends over 13 amino acids. V shed 6 bases and J shed 3 bases, with 11 bases lying between them. Germline V gene lookup returns CDR1 FNHDT and CDR2 SITEND (reference sequence). The sequenced CDR3 bases are TGTGCCAGCACTAGAGGTGGGGCAGAA. This gives the protein CASTRGGAE. The whole CDR3 sequence is CASTRGGAETLYF. Supplemented by reference TRBV19 and TRBJ2-3, the full variable domain reads GGIITQTPKFLIGQEGQKLTLKCQQNFNHDTMYWYRQDSGKGLRLIYYSITENDLQKGDLSEGYDASREKKSSFSLTVTSAQKNEMAVFLCASTRGGAETLYFGSGTRLTVL.

A remark on this clone: Gene names follow the mouse nomenclature. The sequence runs out 4 residues before the end of the CDR3; the remainder is reconstructed from the germline J gene. The chain combines TRBV13-1 with TRBJ2-5; D might be TRBD2 (6 bases). Trimming shortened V by 0 bases and J by 0 bases, and 8 bases separated the two germline ends. This CDR3 region has 15 residues. CDR1 is NSHNY and CDR2 is SYGAGN in the germline V gene. CDR3 bases read: TGTGCCAGCAGTGATGGGACTGTTAACCAAGAC. This translates into CASSDGTVNQD. The complete CDR3 reads CASSDGTVNQDTQYF.

A note on this clone: Gene names follow the mouse nomenclature. The read comes to an end 4 residues before the CDR3 does, leaving the germline J gene to fill in the end. The gene calls are TRBV13-1 and TRBJ2-4; a possible D gene is TRBD2 (6 bases). CDR1 is NSHNY and CDR2 is SYGAGN in the germline V gene. CDR3 length: 13 residues. The covered CDR3 bases are TGTGCCAGCAGTGACGGGACTTTAAAC. Encoded protein: CASSDGTLN. The complete CDR3 sequence is CASSDGTLNTLYF.

A few counts support this clone. Genes and germline come from the mouse. The read ends 4 residues early relative to the CDR3; the germline J gene fills the gap. The chain combines TRBV13-3 with TRBJ2-1, with TRBD2 matching over 10 bases. Germline V CDR1 and CDR2: NNHDY, SYVADS. V shed 7 bases and J 3 bases; nucleotides not matched to a gene: 4. The CDR3 has 14 amino acids. CDR3 residues: CASRDWGLYAEQFF. The sequenced CDR3 bases are TGTGCCAGCCGGGACTGGGGCCTCTATGCT.

This clone was found a few times. This probably arose from a read error, given a far larger clone one base away. Germline and genes here are mouse. Read sequence stops 4 residues before the CDR3 end, and the germline J gene provides the missing end. The rearrangement joins TRBV14 to TRBJ2-2, with a weak D call TRBD2 (6 bases). Germline V gene lookup returns CDR1 SGHDT and CDR2 FRDEAV. The CDR3 consists of 15 residues. V was clipped by 2 bases and J by 0 bases, with 8 bases between them. The CDR3 spells CASSLRGANTGQLYF. CDR3 DNA (partial): TGTGCCAGCAGTTTACGGGGGGCAAACACCGGG.

Points on this clone: The listed genes are named as in mouse. The read finishes 4 residues shy of the CDR3 end, and the germline J gene is used to complete it. The rearrangement joins TRBV14 to TRBJ2-5; 9 nucleotides line up with TRBD1. Looked up from germline, CDR1 is SGHDT and CDR2 is FRDEAV. The CDR3 is made up of 14 amino acids. The part of the CDR3 DNA that was read is TGTGCCAGCAGCCCTGGGACAGGGCGAGAC. This translates into CASSPGTGRD. The CDR3 in full is CASSPGTGRDTQYF.

In regard to this clone: Mouse names are used for the genes. The read ends 4 residues before the CDR3 terminus; that terminus is restored from the germline J gene. This sequence joins TRBV13-2 and TRBJ2-7; TRBD2 matches 7 bases. This CDR3 is 15 amino acids long. CDR1 is NNHNN and CDR2 is SYGAGS in the germline V gene (reference sequence). CDR3 DNA (partial): TGTGCCAGCGGTGATGCGGGCTGGGGGACTTAT. Its translation: CASGDAGWGTY. The full CDR3 protein is CASGDAGWGTYEQYF.

This clone was observed a handful of times. The germline and genes are mouse ones. Read coverage stops 4 residues before the CDR3 terminus; the germline J gene supplies the remainder. The chain uses TRBV19 and TRBJ2-5; TRBD1 agrees at 10 bases. This CDR3 is 15 amino acids long. Germline CDR1 is FNHDT and CDR2 is SITEND (reference sequence). CDR3 DNA (partial): TGTGCCAGCAGTCTCCGGGACAGGGGAGGAGAC. Amino acids: CASSLRDRGGD. The full CDR3 reads CASSLRDRGGDTQYF.

This clone was seen only a few times. Mouse names are used for the genes. From the germline J gene comes the end of the CDR3, since the read stops 4 residues before it. V gene TRBV1 combines with J gene TRBJ2-2; perhaps TRBD2 as D (6 bases). CDR1 NSQYPW and CDR2 LRSPGD come from the germline V gene (reference sequence). Trimming shortened V by 3 bases and J by 4 bases, and 9 bases separated the two germline ends. This CDR3 contains 14 residues. CDR3: CTCSAGTFTGQLYF. The CDR3 bases that were read are TGCACCTGCAGTGCTGGGACTTTCACCGGG.

A note on this clone: Gene names and germline match the mouse. The read comes to an end 4 residues before the CDR3 does, leaving the germline J gene to fill in the end. This chain joins TRBV13-3 and TRBJ2-5; tentative D call: TRBD1 (5 bases). Germline CDR1 is NNHDY and CDR2 is SYVADS. The CDR3 is 12 residues long. The sequenced part of the CDR3 DNA is TGTGCCACGAGGGCAGGGAGAGAC. Translated, it gives CATRAGRD. The complete CDR3 protein is CATRAGRDTQYF.